A single sample is the source of the 15 T cell receptor beta chains below, sequenced in a study of blood T cell repertoires in COVID-19. Data came from immunoSEQ multiplex PCR; TCRdb stores just in-frame clones and leaves some out. The profile shows approximately 220,000 clones, around 91% of them singletons. The specimen sequenced was PBMCs or T cells enriched from blood (not recorded which). All receptors come from a man under 40 who had been exposed to COVID-19.

This chain connects TRBV28 to TRBJ2-3; D may be TRBD1 (6 bases). Trimming removed 3 bases at V and 2 bases at J, with 12 bases between. Germline CDR1 and CDR2: MDHEN and SYDVKM. This CDR3 is built from 15 residues. The CDR3 DNA is TGTGCCAGCAGTTTCCCGACAGGTTTCACAGATACGCAGTATTTT. Translation: CASSFPTGFTDTQYF.

The chain combines TRBV29-1 with TRBJ1-3, with D perhaps matching TRBD1 (6 bases). The CDR3 is made up of 14 amino acids. Germline CDR1 is SQVTM and CDR2 is ANQGSEA. V lost 0 bases to trimming and J lost 8 bases, with 14 bases between them. The CDR3 nucleotides are TGCAGCGTTGAAGATGGCAGGGGCTCTCACACCATATATTTT. It encodes CSVEDGRGSHTIYF.

The chain is built from TRBV29-1 and TRBJ2-7; D is unclear. This CDR3 is built from 11 residues. Germline V gene data show CDR1 as SQVTM and CDR2 as ANQGSEA. Trimming took off 6 bases at V and 0 bases at J, with 6 bases between the two ends. DNA of the CDR3: TGCAGCGTCTCCAGCTCCTACGAGCAGTACTTC. This codes for CSVSSSYEQYF.

This chain uses TRBV29-1 with TRBJ1-3; 9 bases fit TRBD1. With V trimmed by 5 bases and J by 7 bases, 9 bases remained unmatched. Germline V lookup: CDR1 SQVTM, CDR2 ANQGSEA. The CDR3 has 14 amino acids. CDR3 coding DNA: TGCAGCGTTTTACCGGGACAGGGAATTAACACCATATATTTT. It codes for CSVLPGQGINTIYF.

With respect to this clone: The junction does not match germline at one end; this may be a read error. This sequence joins TRBV4-1 and TRBJ2-7, with 7 bases lining up with TRBD2. CDR3 length equals 16 residues. CDR1 and CDR2 from the germline V gene are MGHRA and YSYEKL. The CDR3 reads CARSWGGEDGYYEQYF. The DNA of the CDR3 is TGCGCCCGCAGCTGGGGGGGGGAGGACGGGTACTACGAGCAGTACTTC.

The CDR3 loop reads CASSQQGGDTQYF. The CDR3 DNA is TGTGCCAGCAGCCAACAGGGCGGGGATACGCAGTATTTT. The chain uses TRBV2 and TRBJ2-3; tentatively, D is TRBD1 (6 bases). Trimming pared 6 bases from V and 6 bases from J, leaving 13 bases between. Germline-derived CDR1 and CDR2 are SNHLY and FYNNEI. This CDR3 has 13 residues.

The V call is TRBV5-1, the J call TRBJ2-7; 9 bases align to TRBD1. The V gene's germline CDR1 is SGHRS and CDR2 YFSETQ. The ends lost 5 bases at V and 4 bases at J; junction bases unmatched: 10. The CDR3 is 15 amino acids. The DNA of the CDR3 is TGCGCCAGCAGTTTGTCCGGGACAGGGCTGTACGAGCAGTACTTC. Amino acids: CASSLSGTGLYEQYF.

This rearrangement joins TRBV7-9 to TRBJ1-1, with 7 bases fitting TRBD1. Germline V gene data show CDR1 as SEHNR and CDR2 as FQNEAQ (reference sequence). This CDR3 has 14 amino acids. Trimming cost V 2 bases and J 5 bases; bases outside gene matches: 5. CDR3 protein: CASSLQGEGTEAFF. CDR3 bases: TGTGCCAGCAGCTTACAGGGGGAAGGGACTGAAGCTTTCTTT.

V gene TRBV18 combines with J gene TRBJ2-5; 12 bases are shared with TRBD2. Losses at the gene ends were 2 bases for V and 13 bases for J; bases not matched to a gene: 8. CDR3 size: 14 residues. Looked up from germline, CDR1 is KGHSH and CDR2 is LQKENI. The DNA of the CDR3 is TGTGCCAGCTCACCAACTAGCGGGGGGCCTCCGAGGTACTTC. Amino acids: CASSPTSGGPPRYF.

The chain is built from TRBV2 and TRBJ2-7; 7 bases align to TRBD1. The CDR3 covers 14 residues. In germline, CDR1 is SNHLY, CDR2 FYNNEI. V trimming: 7 bases; J trimming: 4 bases; junction bases outside the gene matches: 10. The CDR3: CASKILETGYEQYF. DNA of the CDR3: TGTGCCAGCAAGATCCTCGAGACAGGGTACGAGCAGTACTTC.

The chain has TRBV2 and TRBJ1-5; 7 nucleotides align to TRBD1. Unmatched junction bases numbered 10, after V lost 5 bases and J lost 0 bases. The CDR3 loop spans 17 amino acids. CDR1 SNHLY and CDR2 FYNNEI come from the germline V gene. CDR3 in amino acids: CASSRQGGGYSNQPQHF. CDR3 DNA: TGTGCCAGCAGTAGACAGGGTGGAGGATATAGCAATCAGCCCCAGCATTTT.

The V and J genes are TRBV5-1 and TRBJ1-1; D ambiguous. The V gene lost 0 bases and the J gene lost 1 base, with 7 bases spanning the gap. Germline lookup yields CDR1 SGHRS and CDR2 YFSETQ. CDR3 size: 14 residues. The CDR3 sequence: CASSLAQRNTEAFF. DNA for the CDR3: TGCGCCAGCAGCTTGGCCCAGCGGAACACTGAAGCTTTCTTT.

This clone has only a few counts. The rearrangement joins TRBV18 to TRBJ2-3; no clear D gene. The V gene's germline CDR1 is KGHSH and CDR2 LQKENI. V was cut by 0 bases and J by 2 bases, with 6 bases left in between. This CDR3 has 14 amino acids. The CDR3 protein is CASSPPSVTDTQYF. CDR3 DNA sequence: TGTGCCAGCTCACCACCGTCCGTCACAGATACGCAGTATTTT.

The chain employs TRBV12-2 and TRBJ1-1; TRBD1 is taken as the D call from the table, unchecked against the DNA. TRBV12-2 is marked as a pseudogene. The CDR3 consists of 16 residues. The CDR3 spells CASRLKRTGMNTEAFF. In DNA, the CDR3 is TGTGCAAGTCGCCTAAAAAGGACAGGCATGAACACTGAAGCTTTCTTT.

The chain carries TRBV5-5 and TRBJ1-1; no firm D call. Germline V gives CDR1 SGHKS, CDR2 YYEKEE (reference sequence). The V and J ends lost 7 bases and 6 bases respectively, with 25 bases between them. This CDR3 region has 16 residues. The CDR3 region is CASGPPGAFISPEAFF. As DNA, the CDR3 is TGTGCCAGCGGACCCCCGGGAGCCTTTATCTCGCCTGAAGCTTTCTTT.